The clone carrying this T cell receptor (beta chain) was observed once. The authors' processing: Nucleated cell counts were estimated from reference gene primer amplification. Measured with immunoSEQ multiplex PCR; TCRdb has only the in-frame clones, and not every one. V and J calls plus clone size are reproduced from that table; the DNA served to infer D and trimming. The sample holds 45,000 to 55,000 clones, over 70% seen once. The sample is drawn from a study of blood T cell repertoires in COVID-19. The CDR3 runs 15 residues. The V gene's germline CDR1 is SNHLY and CDR2 FYNNEI. V was pared by 4 bases and J by 2 bases, with 3 bases of the junction left unmatched.

The source of this sequence is a human donor with active or convalescent COVID-19. The donor label of this sample is uncertain. The sample comprised peripheral blood. V and J are TRBV2 and TRBJ2-2, with TRBD2 matching over 8 bases. This CDR3 is CASSVTSGNTGELFF. The CDR3 DNA reads TGTGCCAGCAGTGTAACTAGCGGAAACACCGGGGAGCTGTTTTTT.